This TCR beta chain was captured by sequencing in a study of cytomegalovirus exposure and HLA in healthy donors. Whole-study context: Of all 360 or so donors who were genotyped, about 84% belonged to the Caucasian-associated ancestry cluster. Whole-study results and caveats: DRB1 had the most TCR associations and HLA-C the fewest, a later analysis found, with rates varying by HLA locus.

With 60 Vbeta and 13 Jbeta primers, the PCR was carried out. Assay used: immunoSEQ multiplex PCR; TCRdb lists only in-frame clones, some missing. This specimen shows about 130,000 clones; the ten leading clones hold less than 3%. Note on this clone: The antigen is undetermined.

Sequencing was performed on PBMCs. The receptor was derived from a man between 25 and 39 years old in good health and CMV-seronegative.

The CDR3 DNA sequence: TGTGCCAGCAGCTTTATAGCGGGAGAGGGGGAAGAGACCCAGTACTTC. Translation gives CASSFIAGEGEETQYF. J is TRBJ2-5 and V is TRBV7-9, with 9 bases aligning to TRBD2. Unmatched junction bases numbered 8, after V lost 3 bases and J lost 3 bases. The CDR3 has 16 amino acids. Looked up from germline, CDR1 is SEHNR and CDR2 is FQNEAQ (reference sequence).